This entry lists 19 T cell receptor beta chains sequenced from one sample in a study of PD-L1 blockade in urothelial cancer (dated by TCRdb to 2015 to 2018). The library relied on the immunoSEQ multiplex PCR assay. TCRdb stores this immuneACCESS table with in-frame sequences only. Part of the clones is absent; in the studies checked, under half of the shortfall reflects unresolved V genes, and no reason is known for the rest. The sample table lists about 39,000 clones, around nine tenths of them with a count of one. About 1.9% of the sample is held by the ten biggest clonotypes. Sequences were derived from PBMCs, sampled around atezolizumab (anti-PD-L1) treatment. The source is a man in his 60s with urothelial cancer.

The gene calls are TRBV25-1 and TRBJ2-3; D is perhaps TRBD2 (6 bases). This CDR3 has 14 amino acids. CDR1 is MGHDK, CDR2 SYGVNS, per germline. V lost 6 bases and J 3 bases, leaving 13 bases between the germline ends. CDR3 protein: CASRRGGYTDTQYF. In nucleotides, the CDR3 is TGTGCCAGCAGGCGAGGAGGGTATACAGATACGCAGTATTTT.

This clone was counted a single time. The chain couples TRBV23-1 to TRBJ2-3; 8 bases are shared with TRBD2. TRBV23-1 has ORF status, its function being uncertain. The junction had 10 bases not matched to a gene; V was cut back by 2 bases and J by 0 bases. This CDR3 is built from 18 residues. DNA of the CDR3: TGCGCCAGCAGTCAAACCTTCACTAGCGGATCTAGCACAGATACGCAGTATTTT. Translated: CASSQTFTSGSSTDTQYF.

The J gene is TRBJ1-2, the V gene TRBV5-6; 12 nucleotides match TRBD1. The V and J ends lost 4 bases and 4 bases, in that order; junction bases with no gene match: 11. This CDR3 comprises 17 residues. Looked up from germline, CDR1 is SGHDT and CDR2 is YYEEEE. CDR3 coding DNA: TGTGCCAGCAGCCCCGGGACCGGGACAGGGGGCCCCTATGGCTACACCTTC. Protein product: CASSPGTGTGGPYGYTF. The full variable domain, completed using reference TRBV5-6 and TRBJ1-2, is DAGVTQSPTHLIKTRGQQVTLRCSPKSGHDTVSWYQQALGQGPQFIFQYYEEEERQRGNFPDRFSGHQFPNYSSELNVNALLLGDSALYLCASSPGTGTGGPYGYTFGSGTRLTVV.

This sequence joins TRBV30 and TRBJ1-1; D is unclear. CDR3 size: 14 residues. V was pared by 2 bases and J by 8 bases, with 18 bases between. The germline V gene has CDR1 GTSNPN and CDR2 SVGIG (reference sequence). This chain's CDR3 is CAWSPPGVSSEAFF. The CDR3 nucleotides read TGTGCCTGGAGTCCCCCCGGGGTCTCATCCGAAGCTTTCTTT.

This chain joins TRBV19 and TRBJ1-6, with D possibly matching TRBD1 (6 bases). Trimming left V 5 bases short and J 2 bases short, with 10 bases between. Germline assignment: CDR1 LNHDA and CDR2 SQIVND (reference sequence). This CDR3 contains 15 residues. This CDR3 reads CASSYKGAYNSPLHF. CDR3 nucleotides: TGTGCCAGTAGTTACAAGGGGGCCTATAATTCACCCCTCCACTTT.

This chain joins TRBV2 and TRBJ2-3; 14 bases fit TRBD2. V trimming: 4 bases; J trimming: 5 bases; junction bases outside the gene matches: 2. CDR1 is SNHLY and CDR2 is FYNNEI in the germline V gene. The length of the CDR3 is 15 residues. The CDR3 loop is CASSGLAGGLDTQYF. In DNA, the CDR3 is TGTGCCAGCAGTGGACTAGCGGGGGGGTTAGATACGCAGTATTTT.

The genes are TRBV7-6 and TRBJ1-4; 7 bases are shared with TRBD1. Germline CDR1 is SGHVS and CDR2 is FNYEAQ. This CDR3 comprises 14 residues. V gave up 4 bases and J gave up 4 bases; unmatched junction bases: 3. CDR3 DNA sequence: TGTGCCAGCAGCTCCGGGACAGTTAATGAAAAACTGTTTTTT. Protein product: CASSSGTVNEKLFF. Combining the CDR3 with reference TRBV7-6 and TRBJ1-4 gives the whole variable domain GAGVSQSPRYKVTKRGQDVALRCDPISGHVSLYWYRQALGQGPEFLTYFNYEAQQDKSGLPNDRFSAERPEGSISTLTIQRTEQRDSAMYRCASSSGTVNEKLFFGSGTQLSVL.

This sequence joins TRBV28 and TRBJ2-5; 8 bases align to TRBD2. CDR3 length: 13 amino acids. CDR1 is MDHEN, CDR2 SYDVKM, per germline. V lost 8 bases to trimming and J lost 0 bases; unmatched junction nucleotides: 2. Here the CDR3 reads CASRSGNQETQYF. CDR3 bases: TGTGCCAGCCGTAGCGGGAACCAAGAGACCCAGTACTTC.

The CDR3 protein is CASSRTSSTDTQYF. CDR3 coding DNA: TGTGCCAGCAGCCGAACTTCTAGCACAGATACGCAGTATTTT. The V gene is TRBV4-2, the J gene TRBJ2-3, with D uncertain. This CDR3 is built from 14 residues. With 4 bases removed from V and 0 bases from J, the gap between germline ends came to 8 bases. Germline V gives CDR1 LGHNA, CDR2 YNFKEQ.

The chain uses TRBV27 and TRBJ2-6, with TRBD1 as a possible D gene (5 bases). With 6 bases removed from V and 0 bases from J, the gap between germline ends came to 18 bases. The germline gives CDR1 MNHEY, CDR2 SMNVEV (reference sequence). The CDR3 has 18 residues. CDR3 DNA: TGTGCCAGCAGACTCTGGGGCAGTAACCCCTCTGGGGCCAACGTCCTGACTTTC. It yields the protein CASRLWGSNPSGANVLTF.

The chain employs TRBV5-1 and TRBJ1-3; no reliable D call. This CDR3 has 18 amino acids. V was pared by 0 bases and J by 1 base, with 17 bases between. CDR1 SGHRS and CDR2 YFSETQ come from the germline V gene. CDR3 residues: CASSLAGGPGESGNTIYF. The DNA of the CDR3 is TGCGCCAGCAGCTTGGCCGGAGGTCCCGGGGAGTCTGGAAACACCATATATTTT.

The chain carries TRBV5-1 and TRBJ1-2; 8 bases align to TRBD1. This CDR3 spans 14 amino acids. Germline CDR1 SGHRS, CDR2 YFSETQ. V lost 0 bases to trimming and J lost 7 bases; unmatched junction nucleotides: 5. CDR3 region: CASSLVDRVSGYTF. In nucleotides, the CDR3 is TGCGCCAGCAGCTTGGTGGACAGGGTATCTGGCTACACCTTC.

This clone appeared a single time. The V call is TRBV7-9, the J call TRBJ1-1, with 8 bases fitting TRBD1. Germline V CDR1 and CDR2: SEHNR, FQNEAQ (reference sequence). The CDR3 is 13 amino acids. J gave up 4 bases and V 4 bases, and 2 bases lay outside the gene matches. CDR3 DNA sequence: TGTGCCAGCAGCTCGACAGGGGCCACTGAAGCTTTCTTT. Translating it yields CASSSTGATEAFF.

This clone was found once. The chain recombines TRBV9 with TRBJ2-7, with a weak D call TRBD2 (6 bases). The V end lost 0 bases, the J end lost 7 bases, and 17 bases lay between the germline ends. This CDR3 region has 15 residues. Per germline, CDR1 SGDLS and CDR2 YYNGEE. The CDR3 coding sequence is TGTGCCAGCAGCGTAGACGGGAGCAAGCAAGGGGAGCAGTACTTC. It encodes CASSVDGSKQGEQYF.

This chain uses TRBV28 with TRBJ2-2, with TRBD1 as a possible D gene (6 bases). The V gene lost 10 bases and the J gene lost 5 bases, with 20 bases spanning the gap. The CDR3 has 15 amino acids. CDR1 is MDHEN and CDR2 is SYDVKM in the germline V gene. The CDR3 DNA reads TGTGCCAATTCCAGGGGCCGAGCCTATACCGGGGAGCTGTTTTTT. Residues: CANSRGRAYTGELFF. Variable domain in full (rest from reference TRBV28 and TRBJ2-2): DVKVTQSSRYLVKRTGEKVFLECVQDMDHENMFWYRQDPGLGLRLIYFSYDVKMKEKGDIPEGYSVSREKKERFSLILESASTNQTSMYLCANSRGRAYTGELFFGEGSRLTVL.

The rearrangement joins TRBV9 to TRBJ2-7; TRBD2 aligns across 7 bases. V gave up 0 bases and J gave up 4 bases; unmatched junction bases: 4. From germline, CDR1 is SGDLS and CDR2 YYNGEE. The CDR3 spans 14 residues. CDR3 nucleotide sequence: TGTGCCAGCAGCGTAGGGGAGGGGATGTACGAGCAGTACTTC. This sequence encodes CASSVGEGMYEQYF.

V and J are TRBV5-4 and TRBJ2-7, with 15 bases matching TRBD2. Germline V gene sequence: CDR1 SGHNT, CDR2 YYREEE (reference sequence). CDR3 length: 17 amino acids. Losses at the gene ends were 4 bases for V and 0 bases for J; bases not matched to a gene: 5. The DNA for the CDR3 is TGTGCCAGCAGCCTCGGGACTAGCGGGGGGTCCTCCTACGAGCAGTACTTC. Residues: CASSLGTSGGSSYEQYF. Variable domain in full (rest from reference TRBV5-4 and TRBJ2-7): ETGVTQSPTHLIKTRGQQVTLRCSSQSGHNTVSWYQQALGQGPQFIFQYYREEENGRGNFPPRFSGLQFPNYSSELNVNALELDDSALYLCASSLGTSGGSSYEQYFGPGTRLTVT.

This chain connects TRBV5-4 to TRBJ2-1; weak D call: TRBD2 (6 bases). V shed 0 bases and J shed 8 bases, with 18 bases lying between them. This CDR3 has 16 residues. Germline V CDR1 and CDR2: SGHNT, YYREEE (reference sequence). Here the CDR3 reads CASSLGGSGPGHEQFF. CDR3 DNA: TGTGCCAGCAGCTTGGGTGGTAGCGGCCCCGGGCATGAGCAGTTCTTC. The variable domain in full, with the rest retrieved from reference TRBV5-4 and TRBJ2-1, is ETGVTQSPTHLIKTRGQQVTLRCSSQSGHNTVSWYQQALGQGPQFIFQYYREEENGRGNFPPRFSGLQFPNYSSELNVNALELDDSALYLCASSLGGSGPGHEQFFGPGTRLTVL.

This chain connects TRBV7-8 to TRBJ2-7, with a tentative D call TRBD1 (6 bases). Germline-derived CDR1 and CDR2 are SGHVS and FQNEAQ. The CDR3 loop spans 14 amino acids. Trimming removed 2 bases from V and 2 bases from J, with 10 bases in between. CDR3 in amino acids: CASSLSDRTYEQYF. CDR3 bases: TGTGCCAGCAGCTTAAGTGACAGGACCTACGAGCAGTACTTC. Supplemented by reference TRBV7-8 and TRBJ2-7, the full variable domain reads GAGVSQSPRYKVAKRGQDVALRCDPISGHVSLFWYQQALGQGPEFLTYFQNEAQLDKSGLPSDRFFAERPEGSVSTLKIQRTQQEDSAVYLCASSLSDRTYEQYFGPGTRLTVT.